Given below is one T cell receptor (beta chain) in context. The antigen is not known. The protocol was immunoSEQ multiplex PCR, while the TCRdb copy is restricted to in-frame clones and leaves out a portion. This table holds around 65,000 clones, 80% found once. Time point of the sample: week 11, during vaccination. Each dose of the vaccine consisted of 300 ug of mutant IDH1 20-mer peptide, with topical imiquimod. The record originates from a study of a mutant IDH1 vaccine in newly diagnosed glioma. The CDR3 has 17 amino acids. CDR1 SEHNR and CDR2 FQNEAQ come from the germline V gene (reference sequence). Trimming took 5 bases from V and 4 from J; bases not matched to a gene: 15.

The TCR originated in a man over 45 with glioma. Material: PBMCs, obtained from a glioma patient whose treatment included an IDH1 peptide vaccine. This rearrangement joins TRBV7-9 to TRBJ2-5, with 8 bases lining up with TRBD2. CDR3 in DNA: TGTGCCAGCAGCCCCCCCGCAGCGGGAGATGCGGGAGAGACCCAGTACTTC. Residues: CASSPPAAGDAGETQYF.